The clone carrying this T cell receptor beta chain was seen only a few times. Antigen: not known. TCRdb keeps only in-frame clones here, not all; method: immunoSEQ multiplex PCR. The sample holds some 10,000 clones, 63% seen once. Trimming removed 2 bases at V and 0 bases at J, with 10 bases between. The CDR3 consists of 15 residues. In germline, CDR1 is ENHRY, CDR2 SYGVKD. These data belong to a study of tumor-infiltrating lymphocytes in localized non-small cell lung cancer. Looking at the study overall: Tumor tissue and non-adjacent uninvolved lung came from each patient. General observations from the study: No T-cell fraction difference was seen between IM1 and IM2 tumors. TCR sequencing covered a subset of patients with enough tissue.

The sequence derives from a human donor with non-small cell lung cancer. This chain uses TRBV10-3 with TRBJ1-1, with D perhaps TRBD1 (5 bases). The source material was lung tumor tissue. The CDR3 bases are TGTGCCATCAGTGAGCAGGGCAGGCTGAACACTGAAGCTTTCTTT. Residues: CAISEQGRLNTEAFF.